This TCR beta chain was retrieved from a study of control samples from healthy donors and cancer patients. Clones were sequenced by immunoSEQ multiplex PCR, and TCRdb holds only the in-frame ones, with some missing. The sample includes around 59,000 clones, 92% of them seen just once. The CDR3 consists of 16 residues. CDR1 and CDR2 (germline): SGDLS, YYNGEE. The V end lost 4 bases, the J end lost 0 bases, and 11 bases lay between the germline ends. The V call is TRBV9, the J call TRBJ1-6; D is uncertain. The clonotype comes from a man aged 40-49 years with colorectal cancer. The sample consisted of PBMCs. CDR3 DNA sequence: TGTGCCAGCAGCCCGGTAGGGAGCTCCTATAATTCACCCCTCCACTTT. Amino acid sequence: CASSPVGSSYNSPLHF.